One and the same sample provided the 20 T cell receptor beta chains below, sequenced in a study of blood T cell repertoires in COVID-19. Assay used: immunoSEQ multiplex PCR; TCRdb lists only in-frame clones, some missing. This table holds approximately 120,000 clones, about 88% found once. Material for sequencing was peripheral blood. The receptors were sampled from a human donor in a cohort sampled during active COVID-19.

This clone was seen just once. The chain has TRBV10-2 and TRBJ1-1; D not certain. V lost 3 bases and J lost 8, with 16 bases in between. Per the germline V gene, CDR1 is WSHSY and CDR2 is SAAADI. The CDR3 is made up of 14 amino acids. The CDR3 region has the DNA TGCGCCAGCAGTGAAAGAACGGAGTCTAAGGAAGCTTTCTTT. Amino acid sequence: CASSERTESKEAFF.

The chain couples TRBV15 to TRBJ2-7, with TRBD1 matching 7 bases. The CDR3 covers 15 residues. The V gene end was trimmed by 3 bases and the J gene end by 2 bases; junction bases not matched to a gene: 7. The germline V gene has CDR1 LNHNV and CDR2 YYDKDF (reference sequence). CDR3 residues: CATSRTTGVAYEQYF. CDR3 bases: TGTGCCACCAGCAGGACAACAGGGGTGGCCTACGAGCAGTACTTC.

The V gene is TRBV3-1 (or the pseudogene TRBV3-2), the J gene TRBJ1-2; TRBD1 agrees at 8 bases. Germline CDR1 is LGHDT and CDR2 is YNNKEL (reference sequence). The CDR3 runs 13 residues. Unmatched junction bases numbered 8, after V lost 6 bases and J lost 8 bases. This CDR3 reads CASSRQGSGGYTF. The CDR3 region has the DNA TGTGCCAGCAGTCGACAGGGGTCGGGCGGCTACACCTTC.

The gene calls are TRBV19 and TRBJ1-4; no definite D call. Germline-derived CDR1 and CDR2 are LNHDA and SQIVND (reference sequence). V gave up 6 bases and J gave up 5 bases, with 16 bases separating them. The CDR3 sequence is 15 residues long. CDR3 residues: CASSPIGPGNEKLFF. Written as DNA, the CDR3 is TGTGCCAGTAGCCCCATTGGACCGGGGAATGAAAAACTGTTTTTT.

This clone was detected only once. This chain connects TRBV2 to TRBJ1-6; D not certain. Germline-derived CDR1 and CDR2 are SNHLY and FYNNEI. The CDR3 covers 16 residues. Trimming removed 3 bases from V and 0 bases from J, with 9 bases in between. CDR3 in amino acids: CASSDPYGSYNSPLHF. The CDR3 bases are TGTGCCAGCAGTGATCCCTACGGCTCCTATAATTCACCCCTCCACTTT.

This chain connects TRBV11-2 to TRBJ2-1; 10 bases map to TRBD2. The CDR3 is made up of 15 amino acids. V was clipped by 0 bases and J by 8 bases; unmatched bases: 4. Looked up from germline, CDR1 is SGHAT and CDR2 is FQNNGV. CDR3: CASSLDLAGADEQFF. The CDR3 DNA reads as TGTGCCAGCAGCTTAGACCTAGCGGGGGCGGATGAGCAGTTCTTC.

This chain connects TRBV6-2 or TRBV6-3 to TRBJ2-7; D possibly corresponds to TRBD2 (6 bases). Germline CDR1 reads MNHEY; CDR2 reads SVGEGT. This CDR3 is 17 amino acids long. V lost 2 bases to trimming and J lost 0 bases, with 17 bases between them. The CDR3 region is CASSYVLATPDSYEQYF. CDR3 DNA: TGTGCCAGCAGTTACGTCCTAGCGACACCCGACTCCTACGAGCAGTACTTC.

Here the CDR3 reads CASSTSGGSETQYF. DNA for the CDR3: TGTGCCAGCAGCACGTCAGGGGGTAGCGAGACCCAGTACTTC. V usage is TRBV9 and J usage is TRBJ2-5; 7 bases are a match to TRBD1. Germline assignment: CDR1 SGDLS and CDR2 YYNGEE. The CDR3 sequence is 14 residues long. The V and J ends lost 4 bases and 5 bases, in that order; junction bases with no gene match: 8.

The chain couples TRBV6-4 to TRBJ2-1, with 11 bases fitting TRBD2. The V gene end was trimmed by 3 bases and the J gene end by 8 bases; junction bases not matched to a gene: 9. Germline loops: CDR1 MRHNA, CDR2 SNTAGT. This CDR3 has 16 amino acids. The CDR3: CASSEASGRPGDEQFF. Written as DNA, the CDR3 is TGTGCCAGCAGTGAAGCTAGCGGGAGGCCTGGAGATGAGCAGTTCTTC.

This sequence joins TRBV4-2 and TRBJ2-6, with no clear D. The V end lost 0 bases, the J end lost 0 bases, and 18 bases lay between the germline ends. This CDR3 has 20 residues. Germline CDR1 and CDR2: LGHNA and YNFKEQ. The CDR3 region is CASSQDLVYLTPSGANVLTF. Written as DNA, the CDR3 is TGTGCCAGCAGCCAAGATTTGGTCTACCTCACTCCCTCTGGGGCCAACGTCCTGACTTTC.

This sequence joins TRBV6-5 and TRBJ2-7, with D maybe TRBD1 (5 bases). The CDR3 length is 13 residues. Germline-derived CDR1 and CDR2 are MNHEY and SVGAGI. Trimming removed 10 bases from V and 2 bases from J, with 15 bases in between. CDR3 DNA: TGTGCCACCGCGACAGTTGAAGCCTACGAGCAGTACTTC. Translation gives CATATVEAYEQYF.

The rearrangement joins TRBV5-1 to TRBJ1-1; TRBD1 might be the D (6 bases). The V and J ends lost 0 bases and 6 bases respectively, with 9 bases between them. Germline CDR1 is SGHRS and CDR2 is YFSETQ. The CDR3 totals 13 residues. The CDR3 nucleotides are TGCGCCAGCAGCTTGGACAGGGTCGCTGAAGCTTTCTTT. Translating it yields CASSLDRVAEAFF.

CDR3 protein: CASIFDLRGLYYEQYF. DNA for the CDR3: TGTGCCAGCATATTCGACTTGCGGGGACTCTACTACGAGCAGTACTTC. The V gene is TRBV21-1, the J gene TRBJ2-7; the DNA was not used to check the table's D call, TRBD2. TRBV21-1 is a documented pseudogene. This CDR3 contains 16 residues.

This sequence joins TRBV30 and TRBJ1-5, with 10 bases aligning to TRBD1. Germline V gene sequence: CDR1 GTSNPN, CDR2 SVGIG (reference sequence). Trimming at V came to 4 bases and at J to 4 bases, leaving 4 bases not matched to a gene. The CDR3 runs 14 residues. The CDR3 coding sequence is TGTGCCTGGAACGAGGGACAGGGGAATCAGCCCCAGCATTTT. It is translated as CAWNEGQGNQPQHF.

The chain links TRBV29-1 to TRBJ1-1, with D possibly TRBD1 on 6 matching bases. The CDR3 contains 11 residues. V was clipped by 4 bases and J by 4 bases, with 7 bases between them. CDR1 and CDR2 from the germline V gene are SQVTM and ANQGSEA. The CDR3 spells CSVGTVTEAFF. The CDR3 DNA reads as TGCAGCGTTGGGACAGTCACTGAAGCTTTCTTT. Combining the CDR3 with reference TRBV29-1 and TRBJ1-1 gives the whole variable domain SAVISQKPSRDICQRGTSLTIQCQVDSQVTMMFWYRQQPGQSLTLIATANQGSEATYESGFVIDKFPISRPNLTFSTLTVSNMSPEDSSIYLCSVGTVTEAFFGQGTRLTVV.

As concerns this clone: Other DNA sequences in the sample encode the same CDR3. V gene TRBV10-3 combines with J gene TRBJ2-1, with TRBD1 identical over 9 bases. V gave up 6 bases and J gave up 7 bases; unmatched junction bases: 10. The CDR3 covers 15 residues. Per the germline V gene, CDR1 is ENHRY and CDR2 is SYGVKD. The CDR3 sequence is CAIRVAGTGTNEQFF. CDR3 sequence (DNA): TGTGCCATCAGAGTTGCCGGGACAGGGACGAATGAGCAGTTCTTC.

This sequence joins TRBV7-9 and TRBJ2-1; D possibly corresponds to TRBD2 (6 bases). The CDR3 has 13 amino acids. Germline CDR1 reads SEHNR; CDR2 reads FQNEAQ (reference sequence). V dropped 2 bases and J dropped 6 bases, with 8 bases sitting between them. The CDR3 DNA follows: TGTGCCAGCAGCTTAAGGCGGGGCAATGAGCAGTTCTTC. Amino acids: CASSLRRGNEQFF.

V usage is TRBV28 and J usage is TRBJ1-5; D perhaps matches TRBD1 (5 bases). The CDR3 length is 15 residues. Trimming removed 6 bases at V and 4 bases at J, with 16 bases between. Germline V CDR1 and CDR2: MDHEN, SYDVKM. CDR3 nucleotides: TGTGCCAGCAGCACTGGGAGGGGAGGAAATCAGCCCCAGCATTTT. Translating gives CASSTGRGGNQPQHF.

This rearrangement joins TRBV5-5 to TRBJ2-5, with TRBD1 matching over 8 bases. Trimming removed 4 bases from V and 1 base from J; junction bases left unmatched: 6. Germline CDR1 and CDR2: SGHKS and YYEKEE (reference sequence). CDR3 length: 15 amino acids. The CDR3 DNA reads TGTGCCAGCAGCCGAGGACAGGGACCCCAAGAGACCCAGTACTTC. Its protein is CASSRGQGPQETQYF.

This chain connects TRBV5-6 to TRBJ2-2; D might be TRBD2 (6 bases). The germline gives CDR1 SGHDT, CDR2 YYEEEE. CDR3 length: 15 residues. Trimming stripped 4 bases from V and 1 base from J, with 11 bases between. The CDR3 sequence is CASSRGLLNTGELFF. Written as DNA, the CDR3 is TGTGCCAGCAGCCGGGGACTTTTGAACACCGGGGAGCTGTTTTTT.